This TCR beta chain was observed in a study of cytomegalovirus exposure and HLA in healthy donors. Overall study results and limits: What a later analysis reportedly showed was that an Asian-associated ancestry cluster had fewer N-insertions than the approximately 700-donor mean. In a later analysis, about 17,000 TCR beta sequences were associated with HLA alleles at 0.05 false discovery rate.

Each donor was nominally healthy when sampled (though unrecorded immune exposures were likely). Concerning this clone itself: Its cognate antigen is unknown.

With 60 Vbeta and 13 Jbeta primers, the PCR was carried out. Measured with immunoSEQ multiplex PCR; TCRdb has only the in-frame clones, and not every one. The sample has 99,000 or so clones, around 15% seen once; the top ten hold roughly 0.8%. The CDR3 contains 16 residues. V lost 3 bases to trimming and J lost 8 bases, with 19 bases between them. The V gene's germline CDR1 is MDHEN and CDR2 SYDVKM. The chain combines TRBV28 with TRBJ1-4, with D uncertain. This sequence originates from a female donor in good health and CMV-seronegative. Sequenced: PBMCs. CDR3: CASSFTALGGYEKLFF. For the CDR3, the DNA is TGTGCCAGCAGTTTCACGGCCCTCGGAGGGTACGAAAAACTGTTTTTT.